Following are 13 T cell receptor beta chains from one sample sequenced in a study of shared clonotypes between healthy human individuals. Only in-frame clones appear in the TCRdb table, and some are missing; sequencing was by immunoSEQ multiplex PCR. The sample yields roughly 1 million clones, about 84% seen once. Sequencing was carried out using memory CD4+ T cells from PBMCs. The subset denotes: CD45RA-negative fraction. The receptors were sampled from a man between 18 and 29 years old in good health. Some clones in this sample may be carry-over from other donors' samples.

This clone appeared a few times. The V gene is TRBV5-6, the J gene TRBJ2-7, with a tentative D call TRBD2 (6 bases). Germline V lookup: CDR1 SGHDT, CDR2 YYEEEE. V was cut by 4 bases and J by 5 bases, with 13 bases left in between. This CDR3 has 13 residues. As DNA, the CDR3 is TGTGCCAGCAGCCGGGGGTTGGGGCACGAGCAGTACTTC. The encoded protein is CASSRGLGHEQYF.

V is TRBV28 and J is TRBJ1-3, with D possibly being TRBD1 (6 bases). Trimming cost V 3 bases and J 0 bases, with 18 bases left between them. The CDR3 runs to 18 residues. Germline CDR1 MDHEN, CDR2 SYDVKM. CDR3: CASSFLFWTARSGNTIYF. In DNA form, the CDR3 reads TGTGCCAGCAGTTTTCTCTTTTGGACAGCTCGCTCTGGAAACACCATATATTTT.

The chain recombines TRBV18 with TRBJ2-5; D remains unclear. The V end was cut by 6 bases, the J end by 5 bases, with 16 bases between. Looked up from germline, CDR1 is KGHSH and CDR2 is LQKENI. The CDR3 has 14 amino acids. The CDR3 bases are TGTGCCAGCTCGCCTCCCTTGGTTACGGAGACCCAGTACTTC. Translation: CASSPPLVTETQYF.

V and J are TRBV18 and TRBJ2-7; D uncertain. The ends were cut back, 1 base at V and 2 bases at J, with 9 bases in the middle. Germline V gene data show CDR1 as KGHSH and CDR2 as LQKENI. There are 14 residues in the CDR3. The CDR3 protein is CASSPRVFTYEQYF. Here the CDR3 DNA reads TGTGCCAGCTCACCACGCGTATTCACCTACGAGCAGTACTTC.

The chain carries TRBV2 and TRBJ2-2, with a tentative D call TRBD2 (6 bases). Germline V gene sequence: CDR1 SNHLY, CDR2 FYNNEI. This CDR3 comprises 14 residues. The V gene lost 6 bases and the J gene lost 0 bases, with 8 bases spanning the gap. The CDR3 region has the DNA TGTGCCAGCAGGGGACTCACGAACACCGGGGAGCTGTTTTTT. It codes for CASRGLTNTGELFF.

This clone appeared a few times. Because the CDR3 is missing its conserved closing phenylalanine or tryptophan, this is likely a read error. No DNA is shown, since the ends of the CDR3 on it are uncertain; the CDR3 is the one TCRdb lists. The J gene is TRBJ1-3, the V gene TRBV10-3. The CDR3 is made up of 8 amino acids, end residues included. Per the germline V gene, CDR1 is ENHRY and CDR2 is SYGVKD. CDR3 amino acids: CAISLPNL.

The chain uses TRBV6-5 and TRBJ2-7; 8 nucleotides line up with TRBD2. Germline loops: CDR1 MNHEY, CDR2 SVGAGI. The length of the CDR3 is 15 residues. Losses at the gene ends were 6 bases for V and 2 bases for J; bases not matched to a gene: 9. The DNA for the CDR3 is TGTGCCAGCAGCTCCCCGGGACTAGGCCCCTACGAGCAGTACTTC. This translates into CASSSPGLGPYEQYF.

This clone was counted only a few times. Other DNA sequences of this sample code for an identical CDR3. The gene calls are TRBV5-1 and TRBJ2-6; D uncertain. V lost 0 bases, J lost 2 bases, and 3 bases lay in between. There are 14 residues in the CDR3. The germline gives CDR1 SGHRS, CDR2 YFSETQ. CDR3 bases: TGCGCCAGCAGCTTGGACCCTGGGGCCAACGTCCTGACTTTC. Translating gives CASSLDPGANVLTF.

This chain links TRBV7-2 with TRBJ2-7; no clear D. V was clipped by 1 base and J by 7 bases, with 23 bases between them. CDR1 is SGHTA, CDR2 FQGNSA, per germline. The CDR3 contains 17 residues. The CDR3 protein is CASSLGVVRDVLGEQYF. Here the CDR3 DNA reads TGTGCCAGCAGCTTAGGGGTGGTGCGAGACGTCCTCGGAGAGCAGTACTTC.

The rearrangement uses TRBV11-2 and TRBJ1-1; D might be TRBD1 (5 bases). Trimming pared 2 bases from V and 6 bases from J, leaving 19 bases between. CDR3 length: 16 residues. The germline CDR1 and CDR2 sequences are SGHAT and FQNNGV. CDR3 bases: TGTGCCAGCAGCTTACCGAGTACAGCGCCGGGGCCTGAAGCTTTCTTT. This translates into CASSLPSTAPGPEAFF. Supplemented by reference TRBV11-2 and TRBJ1-1, the full variable domain reads EAGVAQSPRYKIIEKRQSVAFWCNPISGHATLYWYQQILGQGPKLLIQFQNNGVVDDSQLPKDRFSAERLKGVDSTLKIQPAKLEDSAVYLCASSLPSTAPGPEAFFGQGTRLTVV.

The chain carries TRBV9 and TRBJ2-2, with D maybe TRBD2 (5 bases). Per the germline V gene, CDR1 is SGDLS and CDR2 is YYNGEE. The CDR3 is 16 residues long. The V end was cut by 6 bases, the J end by 0 bases, with 15 bases between. The CDR3 DNA reads as TGTGCCAGCACGACCCAAGCGGCCGCGAACACCGGGGAGCTGTTTTTT. It is translated as CASTTQAAANTGELFF.

This chain links TRBV4-1 with TRBJ2-7, with 9 bases identical to TRBD1. Germline V gene sequence: CDR1 MGHRA, CDR2 YSYEKL. V was pared by 1 base and J by 6 bases, with 16 bases of the junction left unmatched. The CDR3 totals 18 residues. CDR3: CASSQGDRAIAAPGEQYF. CDR3 sequence (DNA): TGCGCCAGCAGCCAAGGGGACAGGGCAATTGCTGCTCCTGGCGAGCAGTACTTC.

This chain joins TRBV14 and TRBJ2-1; D unclear. The CDR3 length is 13 residues. The germline V gene has CDR1 SGHDN and CDR2 FVKESK. V lost 0 bases to trimming and J lost 9 bases, with 9 bases between them. Written as DNA, the CDR3 is TGTGCCAGCAGCCAAGAAGTAGTTTCTGAGCAGTTCTTC. It is translated as CASSQEVVSEQFF.